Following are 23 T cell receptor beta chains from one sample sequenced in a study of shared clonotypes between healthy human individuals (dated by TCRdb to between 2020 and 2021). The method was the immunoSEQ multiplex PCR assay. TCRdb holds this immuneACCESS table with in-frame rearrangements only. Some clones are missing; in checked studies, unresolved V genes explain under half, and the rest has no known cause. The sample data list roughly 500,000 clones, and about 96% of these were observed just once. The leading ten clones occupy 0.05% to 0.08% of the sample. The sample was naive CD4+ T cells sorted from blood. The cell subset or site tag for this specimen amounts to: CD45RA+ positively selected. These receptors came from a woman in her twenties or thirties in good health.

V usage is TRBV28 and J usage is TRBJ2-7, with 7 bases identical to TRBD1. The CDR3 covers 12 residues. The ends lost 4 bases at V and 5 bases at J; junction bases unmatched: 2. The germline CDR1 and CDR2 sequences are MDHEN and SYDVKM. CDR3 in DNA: TGTGCCAGCAGTTCCCAGGGGGACGAGCAGTACTTC. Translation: CASSSQGDEQYF. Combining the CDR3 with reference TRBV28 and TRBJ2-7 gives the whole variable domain DVKVTQSSRYLVKRTGEKVFLECVQDMDHENMFWYRQDPGLGLRLIYFSYDVKMKEKGDIPEGYSVSREKKERFSLILESASTNQTSMYLCASSSQGDEQYFGPGTRLTVT.

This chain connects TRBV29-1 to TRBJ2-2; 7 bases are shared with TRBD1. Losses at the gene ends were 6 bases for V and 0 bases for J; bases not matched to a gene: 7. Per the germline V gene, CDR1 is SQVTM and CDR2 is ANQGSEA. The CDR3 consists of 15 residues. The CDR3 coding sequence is TGCAGCGTATCCACCGGGACAGCGAACACCGGGGAGCTGTTTTTT. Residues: CSVSTGTANTGELFF.

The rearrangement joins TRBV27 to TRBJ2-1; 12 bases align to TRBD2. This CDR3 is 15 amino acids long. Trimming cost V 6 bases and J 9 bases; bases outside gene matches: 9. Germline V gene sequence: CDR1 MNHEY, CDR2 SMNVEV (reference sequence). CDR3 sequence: CASRTPSGRAGEQFF. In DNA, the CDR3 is TGTGCCAGCAGAACACCTAGCGGGAGGGCCGGTGAGCAGTTCTTC.

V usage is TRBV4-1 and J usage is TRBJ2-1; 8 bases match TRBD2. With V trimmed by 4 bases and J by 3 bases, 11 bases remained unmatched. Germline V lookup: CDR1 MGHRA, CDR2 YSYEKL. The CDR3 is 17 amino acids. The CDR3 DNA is TGCGCCAGCAGCCCCACTGGGGGAACTAGCGGCTACAATGAGCAGTTCTTC. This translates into CASSPTGGTSGYNEQFF.

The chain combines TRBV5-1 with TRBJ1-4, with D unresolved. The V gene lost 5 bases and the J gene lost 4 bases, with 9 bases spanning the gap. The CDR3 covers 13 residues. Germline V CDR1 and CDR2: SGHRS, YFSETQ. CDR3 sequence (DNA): TGCGCCAGCAGAATGGGTGGTAATGAAAAACTGTTTTTT. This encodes CASRMGGNEKLFF.

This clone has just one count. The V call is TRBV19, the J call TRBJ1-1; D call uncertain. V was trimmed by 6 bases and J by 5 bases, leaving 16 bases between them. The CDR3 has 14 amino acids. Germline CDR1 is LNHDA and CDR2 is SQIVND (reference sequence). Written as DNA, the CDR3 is TGTGCCAGTAGGCCTCAGCAGGTGGATACTGAAGCTTTCTTT. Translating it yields CASRPQQVDTEAFF.

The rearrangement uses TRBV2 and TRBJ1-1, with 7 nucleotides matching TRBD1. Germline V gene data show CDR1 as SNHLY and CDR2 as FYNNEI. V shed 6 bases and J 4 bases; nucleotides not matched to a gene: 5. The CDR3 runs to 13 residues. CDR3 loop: CASRPDRVTEAFF. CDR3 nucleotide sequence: TGTGCCAGCAGGCCTGACAGGGTCACTGAAGCTTTCTTT.

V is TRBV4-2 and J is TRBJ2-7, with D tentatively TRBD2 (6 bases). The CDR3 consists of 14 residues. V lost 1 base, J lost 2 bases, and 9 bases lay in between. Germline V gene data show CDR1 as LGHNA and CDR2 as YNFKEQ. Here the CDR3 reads CASSQAQRAYEQYF. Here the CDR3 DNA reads TGTGCCAGCAGCCAAGCCCAGCGGGCCTACGAGCAGTACTTC.

CDR3 DNA: TGTGCCAGCAGGGGGGTCCTGGGGGAAAAACTGTTTTTT. Translating it yields CASRGVLGEKLFF. The chain employs TRBV6-1 and TRBJ1-4; D possibly corresponds to TRBD1 (5 bases). The CDR3 is made up of 13 amino acids. Germline CDR1 reads MNHNS; CDR2 reads SASEGT. Trimming left V 6 bases short and J 8 bases short, with 13 bases between.

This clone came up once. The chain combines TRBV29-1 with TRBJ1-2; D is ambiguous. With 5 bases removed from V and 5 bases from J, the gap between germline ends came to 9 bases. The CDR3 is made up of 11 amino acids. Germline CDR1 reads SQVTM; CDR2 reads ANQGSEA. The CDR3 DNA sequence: TGCAGCGTTTCGGGCACTTATGGCTACACCTTC. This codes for CSVSGTYGYTF.

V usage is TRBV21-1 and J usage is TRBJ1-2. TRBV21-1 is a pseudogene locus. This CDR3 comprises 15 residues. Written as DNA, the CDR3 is TGTGCCAGCGGGACGGAGGAGGGAGAAAACTATGGCTACACCTTC. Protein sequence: CASGTEEGENYGYTF.

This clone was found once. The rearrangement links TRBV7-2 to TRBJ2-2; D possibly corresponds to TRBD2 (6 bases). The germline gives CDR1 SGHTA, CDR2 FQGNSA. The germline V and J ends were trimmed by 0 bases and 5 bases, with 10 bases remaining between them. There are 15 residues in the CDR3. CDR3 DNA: TGTGCCAGCAGCTTAGCGCGGCTAGCGACCGGGGAGCTGTTTTTT. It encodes CASSLARLATGELFF.

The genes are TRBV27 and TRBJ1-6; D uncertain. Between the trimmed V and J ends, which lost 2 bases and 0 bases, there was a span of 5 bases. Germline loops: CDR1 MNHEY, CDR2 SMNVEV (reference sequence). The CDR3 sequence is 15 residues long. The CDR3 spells CASSLGSSYNSPLHF. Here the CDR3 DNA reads TGTGCCAGCAGTTTAGGGAGCTCCTATAATTCACCCCTCCACTTT.

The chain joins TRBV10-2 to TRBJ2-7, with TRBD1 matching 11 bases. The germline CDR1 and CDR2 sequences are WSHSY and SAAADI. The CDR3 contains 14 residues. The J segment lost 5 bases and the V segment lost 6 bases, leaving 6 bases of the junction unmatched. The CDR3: CASSGGQGVHEQYF. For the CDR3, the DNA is TGCGCCAGCAGCGGGGGACAGGGGGTCCACGAGCAGTACTTC.

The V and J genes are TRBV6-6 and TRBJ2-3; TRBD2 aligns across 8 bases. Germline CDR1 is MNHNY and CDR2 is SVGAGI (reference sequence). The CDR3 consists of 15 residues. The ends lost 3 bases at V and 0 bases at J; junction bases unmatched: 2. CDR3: CASSYRTSSTDTQYF. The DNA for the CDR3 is TGTGCCAGCAGTTATAGGACTAGCAGCACAGATACGCAGTATTTT.

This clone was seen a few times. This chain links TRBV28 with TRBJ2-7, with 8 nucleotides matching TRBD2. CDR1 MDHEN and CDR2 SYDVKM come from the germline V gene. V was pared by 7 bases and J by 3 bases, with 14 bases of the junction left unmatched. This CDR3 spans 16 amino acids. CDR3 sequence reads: CASNPALAGKVYEQYF. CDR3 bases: TGTGCCAGCAATCCGGCCCTAGCGGGTAAAGTCTACGAGCAGTACTTC.

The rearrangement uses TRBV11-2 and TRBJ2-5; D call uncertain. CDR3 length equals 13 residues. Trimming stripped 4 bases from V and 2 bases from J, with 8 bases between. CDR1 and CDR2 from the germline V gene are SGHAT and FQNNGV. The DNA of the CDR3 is TGTGCCAGCAGCTCTACGGAGCAAGAGACCCAGTACTTC. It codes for CASSSTEQETQYF.

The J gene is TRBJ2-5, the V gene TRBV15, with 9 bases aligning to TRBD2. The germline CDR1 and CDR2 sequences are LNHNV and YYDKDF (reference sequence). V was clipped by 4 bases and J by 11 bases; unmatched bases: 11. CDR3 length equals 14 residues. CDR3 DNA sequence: TGTGCCACCAGCATAGACGCGGGAGGGCGTGAGCAGTACTTC. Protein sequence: CATSIDAGGREQYF.

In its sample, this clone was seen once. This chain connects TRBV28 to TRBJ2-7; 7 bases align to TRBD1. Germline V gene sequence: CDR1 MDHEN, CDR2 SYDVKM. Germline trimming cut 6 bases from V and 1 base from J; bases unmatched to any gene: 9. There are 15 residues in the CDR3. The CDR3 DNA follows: TGTGCCAGCAGCCCAGCCGGGACAGATTCCTACGAGCAGTACTTC. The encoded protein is CASSPAGTDSYEQYF.

CDR3 coding DNA: TGCAGCGTTGAAGATCCGGGACCAAACACCATATATTTT. It encodes CSVEDPGPNTIYF. The chain has TRBV29-1 and TRBJ1-3; D is perhaps TRBD1 (5 bases). Between the trimmed V and J ends, which lost 0 bases and 6 bases, there was a span of 9 bases. Germline loops: CDR1 SQVTM, CDR2 ANQGSEA. This CDR3 spans 13 amino acids.

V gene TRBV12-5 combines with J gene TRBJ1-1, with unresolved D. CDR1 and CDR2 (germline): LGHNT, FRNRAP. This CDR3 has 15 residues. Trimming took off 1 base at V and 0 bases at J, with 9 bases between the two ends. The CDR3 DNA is TGTGCTAGTGGTTTGGGGGTAGGCTTGAACACTGAAGCTTTCTTT. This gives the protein CASGLGVGLNTEAFF.

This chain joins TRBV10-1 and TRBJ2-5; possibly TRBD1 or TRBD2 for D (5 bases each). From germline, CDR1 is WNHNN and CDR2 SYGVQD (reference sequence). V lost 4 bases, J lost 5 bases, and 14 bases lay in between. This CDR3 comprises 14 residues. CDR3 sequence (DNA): TGCGCCAGCAGTGCAGGGAGCGGTAGTGAGACCCAGTACTTC. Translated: CASSAGSGSETQYF.

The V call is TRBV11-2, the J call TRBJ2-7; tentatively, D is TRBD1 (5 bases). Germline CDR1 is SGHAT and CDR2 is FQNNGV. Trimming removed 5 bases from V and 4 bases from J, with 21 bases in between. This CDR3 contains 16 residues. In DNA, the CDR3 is TGTGCCAGCAGCCCTATCCGTCGACAGAGAACTTACGAGCAGTACTTC. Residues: CASSPIRRQRTYEQYF. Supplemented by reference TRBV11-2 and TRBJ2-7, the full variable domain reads EAGVAQSPRYKIIEKRQSVAFWCNPISGHATLYWYQQILGQGPKLLIQFQNNGVVDDSQLPKDRFSAERLKGVDSTLKIQPAKLEDSAVYLCASSPIRRQRTYEQYFGPGTRLTVT.